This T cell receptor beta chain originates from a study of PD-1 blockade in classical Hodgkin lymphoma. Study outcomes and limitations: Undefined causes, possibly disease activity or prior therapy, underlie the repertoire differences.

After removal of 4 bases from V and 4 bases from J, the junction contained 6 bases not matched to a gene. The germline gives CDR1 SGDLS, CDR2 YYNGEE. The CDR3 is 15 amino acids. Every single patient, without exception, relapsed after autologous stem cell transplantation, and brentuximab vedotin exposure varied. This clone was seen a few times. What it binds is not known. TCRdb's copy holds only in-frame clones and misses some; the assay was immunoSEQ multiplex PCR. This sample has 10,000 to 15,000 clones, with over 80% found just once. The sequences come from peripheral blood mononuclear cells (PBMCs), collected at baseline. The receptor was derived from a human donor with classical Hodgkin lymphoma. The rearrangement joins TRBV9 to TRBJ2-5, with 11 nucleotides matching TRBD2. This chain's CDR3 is CASSPTGTSGETQYF. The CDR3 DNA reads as TGTGCCAGCAGCCCCACCGGGACTAGCGGAGAGACCCAGTACTTC.